The next 22 T cell receptor beta chains were all read from a single sample in a study of cytomegalovirus exposure and HLA in healthy donors. The PCR ran on 60 Vbeta and 13 Jbeta primers. Profiled with immunoSEQ multiplex PCR; TCRdb holds only in-frame clones, not every one. In the table there are about 110,000 clones, approximately 73% of which are singletons. The specimen sequenced was PBMCs. These receptors originate from a young man in good health and CMV-seronegative.

The chain is built from TRBV5-1 and TRBJ1-1; 10 bases line up with TRBD1. The V gene's germline CDR1 is SGHRS and CDR2 YFSETQ. After removal of 4 bases from V and 1 base from J, the junction contained 7 bases not matched to a gene. This CDR3 spans 16 amino acids. This CDR3 is CASSLYGTGENTEAFF. CDR3 nucleotides: TGCGCCAGCAGCCTTTATGGGACAGGGGAGAACACTGAAGCTTTCTTT.

The CDR3 sequence is CASSPLRGNEKLFF. The CDR3 DNA follows: TGTGCCAGCAGCCCACTTCGGGGAAATGAAAAACTGTTTTTT. The V call is TRBV4-2, the J call TRBJ1-4; no reliable D call. The germline gives CDR1 LGHNA, CDR2 YNFKEQ. The CDR3 is 14 amino acids. V was shortened by 4 bases and J by 5 bases, with 11 bases between the two germline ends.

This clone was observed a handful of times. This chain connects TRBV9 to TRBJ2-7, with D perhaps TRBD1 (7 bases). This CDR3 is built from 16 residues. Germline CDR1 is SGDLS and CDR2 is YYNGEE. Trimming stripped 4 bases from V and 2 bases from J, with 19 bases between. CDR3 amino acids: CASSPSGGQATYEQYF. The CDR3 nucleotides read TGTGCCAGCAGCCCATCAGGGGGGCAGGCGACCTACGAGCAGTACTTC.

The chain uses TRBV2 and TRBJ2-1; 10 bases are a match to TRBD2. Germline assignment: CDR1 SNHLY and CDR2 FYNNEI. The CDR3 has 13 residues. With 4 bases clipped from V and 8 bases from J, the junction kept 2 bases outside the gene matches. CDR3 amino acids: CASSGLAGYEQFF. CDR3 DNA: TGTGCCAGCAGTGGACTAGCGGGTTATGAGCAGTTCTTC.

The J gene is TRBJ2-1, the V gene TRBV9; TRBD2 agrees at 9 bases. This CDR3 comprises 22 residues. The germline CDR1 and CDR2 sequences are SGDLS and YYNGEE. Trimming cost V 3 bases and J 2 bases; bases outside gene matches: 24. CDR3: CASSDGPSDSGRPWVPYNEQFF. The CDR3, as DNA: TGTGCCAGCAGCGACGGTCCAAGTGACAGCGGGAGGCCCTGGGTCCCCTACAATGAGCAGTTCTTC.

This clone was recorded once. V gene TRBV19 combines with J gene TRBJ2-5; 10 bases fit TRBD1. The CDR3 contains 15 residues. The ends lost 4 bases at V and 5 bases at J; junction bases unmatched: 7. The germline V gene has CDR1 LNHDA and CDR2 SQIVND (reference sequence). The CDR3 loop is CASSTWTGGRETQYF. The DNA of the CDR3 is TGTGCCAGTAGTACCTGGACAGGGGGAAGGGAGACCCAGTACTTC.

This clone showed up just once. This sequence joins TRBV19 and TRBJ2-3; TRBD1 aligns across 10 bases. The CDR3 sequence is 15 residues long. Germline V gene data show CDR1 as LNHDA and CDR2 as SQIVND (reference sequence). V was pared by 8 bases and J by 6 bases, with 11 bases of the junction left unmatched. CDR3 sequence reads: CASAPRQGASDTQYF. The CDR3 coding sequence is TGTGCCAGTGCCCCCAGACAGGGGGCTTCGGATACGCAGTATTTT.

In nucleotides, the CDR3 is TGTGCCAGCAGCTTAGCACCCTCGGGGATTTACGAGCAGTACTTC. It specifies CASSLAPSGIYEQYF. The chain combines TRBV7-8 with TRBJ2-5; possible D gene TRBD2, 5 bases. The J call may be faulty, since TRBJ2-7 better matches the DNA end. The CDR3 loop spans 15 amino acids. Germline values: CDR1 SGHVS, CDR2 FQNEAQ.

V gene TRBV6-6 combines with J gene TRBJ2-2; D not resolved. The CDR3 has 12 amino acids. CDR1 and CDR2 (germline): MNHNY, SVGAGI (reference sequence). The V end was cut by 6 bases, the J end by 3 bases, with 5 bases between. The CDR3 DNA reads as TGTGCCAGCAGCTTAGACACCGGGGAGCTGTTTTTT. It is translated as CASSLDTGELFF.

This chain connects TRBV4-2 to TRBJ2-1; D is ambiguous. The CDR3 contains 12 residues. The V end lost 2 bases, the J end lost 8 bases, and 7 bases lay between the germline ends. Germline assignment: CDR1 LGHNA and CDR2 YNFKEQ. The CDR3 bases are TGTGCCAGCAGCCAAAATGAGTATGAGCAGTTCTTC. Its protein is CASSQNEYEQFF.

The chain uses TRBV9 and TRBJ2-7; 9 bases match TRBD1. With 5 bases clipped from V and 2 bases from J, the junction kept 8 bases outside the gene matches. Germline V CDR1 and CDR2: SGDLS, YYNGEE. This CDR3 is built from 15 residues. CDR3 residues: CASSAGDRATYEQYF. CDR3 nucleotides: TGTGCCAGCAGTGCTGGGGACAGGGCCACCTACGAGCAGTACTTC.

The chain employs TRBV5-6 and TRBJ2-2; TRBD1 matches 8 bases. CDR1 and CDR2 (germline): SGHDT, YYEEEE. The CDR3 length is 16 residues. The V gene end was trimmed by 0 bases and the J gene end by 2 bases; junction bases not matched to a gene: 3. The CDR3 spells CASSLGTGRNTGELFF. The DNA for the CDR3 is TGTGCCAGCAGCTTGGGGACAGGGCGAAACACCGGGGAGCTGTTTTTT. The full variable domain, its missing parts supplied by reference TRBV5-6 and TRBJ2-2, is DAGVTQSPTHLIKTRGQQVTLRCSPKSGHDTVSWYQQALGQGPQFIFQYYEEEERQRGNFPDRFSGHQFPNYSSELNVNALLLGDSALYLCASSLGTGRNTGELFFGEGSRLTVL.

The chain joins TRBV6-1 to TRBJ2-6; a weak D match, TRBD2 (7 bases). This CDR3 comprises 15 residues. Trimming took off 9 bases at V and 2 bases at J, with 14 bases between the two ends. Germline-derived CDR1 and CDR2 are MNHNS and SASEGT. The CDR3 coding sequence is TGTGCCAGTGGGGGGGCGGTCACTGGGGCCAACGTCCTGACTTTC. Translation gives CASGGAVTGANVLTF.

A few counts support this clone. The chain joins TRBV6-5 to TRBJ1-2; D is perhaps TRBD1 (5 bases). V dropped 4 bases and J dropped 8 bases, with 11 bases sitting between them. Germline loops: CDR1 MNHEY, CDR2 SVGAGI. The CDR3 loop spans 12 amino acids. This CDR3 reads CASSSTGEGYTF. The DNA of the CDR3 is TGTGCCAGCAGTTCTACGGGGGAAGGCTACACCTTC.

The CDR3 coding sequence is TGTGCCAGCAGCGACAGGGTCTCGGACACCGGGGAGCTGTTTTTT. Its protein product is CASSDRVSDTGELFF. The rearrangement uses TRBV7-9 and TRBJ2-2, with 7 bases fitting TRBD1. The junction had 6 bases not matched to a gene; V was cut back by 5 bases and J by 3 bases. The CDR3 length is 15 residues. Germline V gene sequence: CDR1 SEHNR, CDR2 FQNEAQ (reference sequence). The full variable domain, with the rest looked up from reference TRBV7-9 and TRBJ2-2, is DTGVSQNPRHKITKRGQNVTFRCDPISEHNRLYWYRQTLGQGPEFLTYFQNEAQLEKSRLLSDRFSAERPKGSFSTLEIQRTEQGDSAMYLCASSDRVSDTGELFFGEGSRLTVL.

This chain uses TRBV27 with TRBJ2-3; weak D call: TRBD2 (5 bases). Germline V gives CDR1 MNHEY, CDR2 SMNVEV (reference sequence). Trimming shortened V by 3 bases and J by 0 bases, and 13 bases separated the two germline ends. There are 16 residues in the CDR3. CDR3 in DNA: TGTGCCAGCAGTTTTCGCGCGGGTCCTAGCACAGATACGCAGTATTTT. This encodes CASSFRAGPSTDTQYF.

The rearrangement uses TRBV27 and TRBJ1-2; 9 bases line up with TRBD1. The germline gives CDR1 MNHEY, CDR2 SMNVEV (reference sequence). The trim removed 5 bases at V and 4 bases at J, leaving 8 bases unmatched. CDR3 length: 15 residues. The CDR3 is CASSPKQGAGYGYTF. As DNA, the CDR3 is TGTGCCAGCAGTCCAAAACAGGGGGCCGGCTATGGCTACACCTTC.

The chain is built from TRBV5-6 and TRBJ1-2, with 7 bases that match TRBD1. V was clipped by 4 bases and J by 1 base; unmatched bases: 4. From germline, CDR1 is SGHDT and CDR2 YYEEEE. The CDR3 spans 14 residues. This CDR3 is CASSQTGVNYGYTF. The CDR3 DNA follows: TGTGCCAGCAGCCAAACAGGGGTTAACTATGGCTACACCTTC.

The rearrangement uses TRBV28 and TRBJ1-1; weak D call: TRBD1 (5 bases). Germline CDR1 MDHEN, CDR2 SYDVKM. The CDR3 loop spans 14 amino acids. With 5 bases removed from V and 8 bases from J, the gap between germline ends came to 18 bases. DNA for the CDR3: TGTGCCAGCAGTCCCTTTTCGGGGGGTGGAGAAGCTTTCTTT. This gives the protein CASSPFSGGGEAFF.

The chain recombines TRBV19 with TRBJ2-1, with a weak D call TRBD2 (5 bases). Per the germline V gene, CDR1 is LNHDA and CDR2 is SQIVND (reference sequence). V lost 0 bases to trimming and J lost 10 bases, with 13 bases between them. The length of the CDR3 is 14 residues. The CDR3 is CASSIDFGPGEQFF. The CDR3 DNA reads TGTGCCAGTAGTATAGATTTCGGACCGGGAGAGCAGTTCTTC.

The chain joins TRBV27 to TRBJ2-5, with 8 bases that match TRBD2. Germline loops: CDR1 MNHEY, CDR2 SMNVEV (reference sequence). V lost 5 bases and J lost 4; bases outside the gene matches: 9. The CDR3 is 15 residues long. CDR3 DNA: TGTGCCAGCAGTCTTACTAGCGGTATAGCAGAGACCCAGTACTTC. Translating gives CASSLTSGIAETQYF.

This clone showed up just once. An end of the junction differs from the germline gene, which may be a read error. The V gene is TRBV6-4, the J gene TRBJ2-1; the match to TRBD2 covers 9 bases. The length of the CDR3 is 16 residues. Germline CDR1 reads MRHNA; CDR2 reads SNTAGT. The CDR3 loop reads CASSDLSGGDYKEQFF. As DNA, the CDR3 is TGTGCCAGCAGTGACCTTAGCGGGGGAGATTACAAAGAGCAGTTCTTC.